This record concerns one T cell receptor (beta chain) sequence. Its antigen remains unidentified. The CDR3 loop spans 13 amino acids. Germline CDR1 reads SGHAT; CDR2 reads FQDESV (reference sequence). Trimming shortened V by 1 base and J by 6 bases, and 9 bases separated the two germline ends. The record originates from a study of T cell responses to AZD1222 COVID-19 vaccine. Notes on the study in general: Two AZD1222 doses significantly raised spike-specific TCR breadth and depth over controls. Regions 160-218 and 743-854 held dominance among vaccine-associated CD4 TCRs, which spanned spike. Clonal diversity may have been underestimated, and the donors were mostly white British, with more females than males.

The method was immunoSEQ multiplex PCR; TCRdb's version includes in-frame clones alone and lacks a portion of them. The sample includes about 160,000 clones, 92% seen only once; the top ten take around 0.98%. V usage is TRBV11-1 and J usage is TRBJ1-2, with D perhaps TRBD1 (5 bases). Sequenced here: peripheral blood, sampled 28 days after the second AZD1222 dose. This clonotype was sampled from an adult who received the AZD1222 COVID-19 vaccine. In DNA, the CDR3 is TGTGCCAGCAGCTTAGGAGGACAAGATGGCTACACCTTC. It codes for CASSLGGQDGYTF.